The clone carrying this TCR beta chain occurred a few times. This entry comes from a study of T cells in Graves' hyperthyroidism and ophthalmopathy. This CDR3 contains 13 residues. V lost 3 bases and J 8 bases, leaving 13 bases between the germline ends. Germline assignment: CDR1 SGHVS and CDR2 FQNEAQ. Amplification targeted TCR beta CDR3 regions from RNA transcripts. Researchers ran a first-round RT-PCR on the TCR CDR3 using the HTBI primer set. TCRdb redid the calling of the multiplex PCR reads with MiXCR, one entry per CDR3 protein. The repertoire has around 300,000 distinct CDR3 sequences, approximately 20% of them found once; the top ten carry roughly 60%.

The V call is TRBV7-8, the J call TRBJ1-2; perhaps TRBD1 as D (5 bases). The sequencing input was blood. This TCR derives from a man younger than 45 with Graves' ophthalmopathy. The CDR3 coding sequence is TGTGCCAGCAGCTTGGGACCTCACGAGGGCTACACCTTC. Its protein is CASSLGPHEGYTF.